This TCR beta chain came from a study of T cell repertoires in cytomegalovirus infection. Via MiXCR, TCRdb re-called the reads, giving one row per CDR3 protein. The sample includes some 940,000 distinct CDR3 sequences, about a third of them seen just once. Germline V gene lookup returns CDR1 SQVTM and CDR2 ANQGSEA. This CDR3 spans 14 amino acids. With 1 base clipped from V and 0 bases from J, the junction kept 3 bases outside the gene matches. As to this clonotype: Its antigen is undetermined.

The chain couples TRBV29-1 to TRBJ2-7; TRBD1 agrees at 7 bases. The TCR comes from a human donor in good health (CMV status not recorded). Some clones in this sample may be carry-over from other donors' samples. This specimen was cultured CD8+ T cells from PBMCs, taken from culture after CMV antigen stimulation. CDR3 sequence: CSVEAGTVSYEQYF. The CDR3 DNA sequence: TGCAGCGTTGAAGCCGGGACAGTCTCCTACGAGCAGTACTTC.